This T cell receptor (beta chain) comes out of a study of OX40 agonist ivuxolimab in advanced cancers. Germline CDR1 SGHRS, CDR2 YFSETQ. Trimming at V came to 5 bases and at J to 7 bases, leaving 3 bases not matched to a gene. This CDR3 has 15 residues. Measured with immunoSEQ multiplex PCR; TCRdb has only the in-frame clones, and not every one. The sample contains fewer than 70,000 clones, about 83% of which appear only once. This clone was counted once. This chain links TRBV5-1 with TRBJ2-1; 16 bases fit TRBD2. The TCR was taken from an adult with an advanced solid tumor such as melanoma, head and neck, liver or kidney cancer. Sample: CD4+ or CD8+ T cells sorted from blood, taken in a trial of the OX40 agonist ivuxolimab. The DNA of the CDR3 is TGCGCCAGCAGGGGACTAGCGGGAGGGAGTAATGAGCAGTTCTTC. Protein product: CASRGLAGGSNEQFF.